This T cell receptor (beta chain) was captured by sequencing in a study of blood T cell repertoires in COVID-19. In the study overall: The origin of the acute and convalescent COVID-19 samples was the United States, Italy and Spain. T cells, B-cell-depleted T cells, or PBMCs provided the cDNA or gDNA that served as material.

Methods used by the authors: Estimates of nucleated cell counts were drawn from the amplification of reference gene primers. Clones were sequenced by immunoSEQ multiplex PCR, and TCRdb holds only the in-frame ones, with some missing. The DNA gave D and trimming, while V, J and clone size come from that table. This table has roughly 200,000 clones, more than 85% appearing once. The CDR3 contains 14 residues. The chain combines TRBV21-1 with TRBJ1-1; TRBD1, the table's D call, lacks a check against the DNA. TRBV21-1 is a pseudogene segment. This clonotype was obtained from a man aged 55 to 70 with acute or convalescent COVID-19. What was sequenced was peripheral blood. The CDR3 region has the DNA TGTGCCAGCAGCTGGACAGGGGCGAGGACTGAAGCTTTCTTT. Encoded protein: CASSWTGARTEAFF.